The entry below describes one T cell receptor beta chain. Its matching antigen is unknown. The data were obtained in a study of blood T cells in healthy people across ages. Findings and caveats of the study: As age increased, TCR beta diversity per million T cells fell in a roughly linear fashion. Possibly confounding the expanded clonotype changes was the fact that donor CMV status was unknown. In these data, TCR beta diversity tracked strongly with naive T cell percentage.

The CDR3 runs to 17 residues. V lost 5 bases and J 0 bases, leaving 17 bases between the germline ends. In germline, CDR1 is SNHLY, CDR2 FYNNEI. Using a J-beta primer mix together with a sample-barcoded 5' primer, a second PCR was run for roughly 7 to 12 cycles. One entry per CDR3 protein results from TCRdb running MiXCR on the 5' RACE reads. The sample contains about 1.4 million distinct CDR3 sequences, approximately 59% of which appear only once. The chain recombines TRBV2 with TRBJ2-1; weak D call: TRBD1 (6 bases). The sample was blood. The source of this sequence is a man between 18 and 35 years old in good health. The CDR3 protein is CASSIPLGASSYNEQFF. CDR3 nucleotide sequence: TGTGCCAGCAGTATCCCTCTGGGGGCTAGCTCCTACAATGAGCAGTTCTTC.